The rows below give T cell receptor beta chains drawn from one sample of a study of early T cells in non-severe SARS-CoV-2 infection. Each CDR3 protein is one row after TCRdb ran MiXCR on the 5' RACE reads. This table holds about 98,000 distinct CDR3 sequences, approximately 11% found once. Input material: whole blood. The receptors shown here come from an adult who was a healthcare worker with PCR-confirmed SARS-CoV-2 infection or an uninfected control (not recorded which). Both conserved end residues are part of each CDR3. D genes are given only for firm matches. Clone size, where shown, is once, few, many, or a class for clones that have expanded.

cdr3_aa	cdr3_nt	j_call	d_call	v_call	clone_size	cdr3_length
CASSPDDLAHEQYF	TGCGCCAGCAGCCCGGACGACCTTGCCCACGAGCAGTACTTC	TRBJ2-7	-	TRBV5-1	-	14
CASSLGLQANSPLHF	TGTGCCAGCAGCTTAGGCCTGCAGGCTAATTCACCCCTCCATTTT	TRBJ1-6	-	TRBV7-2	many	15
CASLGGEVETQYF	TGTGCCAGCCTCGGGGGCGAGGTAGAGACCCAGTACTTC	TRBJ2-5	-	TRBV2	many	13
CATLPGTVTYEQYF	TGTGCCACCCTCCCCGGGACAGTGACCTACGAGCAGTACTTC	TRBJ2-7	TRBD1	TRBV28	few	14
CASSPLTGVASYEQYF	TGCGCCAGCAGCCCCTTAACAGGGGTCGCCTCCTACGAGCAGTACTTC	TRBJ2-7	TRBD1	TRBV5-1	many	16
CASSSVSSYEQYF	TGTGCCAGCAGTTCGGTGAGCTCCTACGAGCAGTACTTC	TRBJ2-7	-	TRBV28	many	13
CASSYDSATNEKLFF	TGTGCCAGCAGTTACGACAGTGCAACTAATGAAAAACTGTTTTTT	TRBJ1-4	-	TRBV6-5	-	15
CASSQNRVNYGYTF	TGTGCCAGCAGCCAAAACAGGGTTAACTATGGCTACACCTTC	TRBJ1-2	-	TRBV2	-	14
CASGPAYEQYF	TGTGCCAGCGGACCTGCCTACGAGCAGTACTTC	TRBJ2-7	-	TRBV6-1	-	11
CASTPLAGGNYEQYF	TGCGCCAGCACCCCCCTAGCGGGAGGAAACTACGAGCAGTACTTC	TRBJ2-7	TRBD2	TRBV5-1	many	15
CASSPGTGEETQYF	TGCGCCAGCAGCCCTGGGACAGGGGAGGAGACCCAGTACTTC	TRBJ2-5	TRBD1	TRBV5-1	many	14
CSAAGQLYNEQFF	TGCAGCGCTGCGGGACAGCTATACAATGAGCAGTTCTTC	TRBJ2-1	-	TRBV29-1	few	13
CASSSAGGPNTQYF	TGTGCCAGCAGCTCCGCGGGGGGGCCGAATACGCAGTATTTT	TRBJ2-3	TRBD2	TRBV11-2	few	14
CSVGTSGYEQYF	TGCAGCGTGGGGACTAGCGGCTACGAGCAGTACTTC	TRBJ2-7	TRBD2	TRBV29-1	few	12
CASSLEAGLNTEAFF	TGCGCCAGCAGCTTGGAGGCAGGACTGAACACTGAAGCTTTCTTT	TRBJ1-1	-	TRBV5-1	-	15
CASSYSGFREKLFF	TGTGCCAGCAGTTATTCGGGGTTTCGTGAAAAACTGTTTTTT	TRBJ1-4	-	TRBV6-5	many	14
CASSLRRSGGYEQYF	TGTGCCAGCAGCCTACGGCGGTCGGGCGGCTACGAGCAGTACTTC	TRBJ2-7	-	TRBV11-2	few	15
CASSLFASNEQFF	TGTGCCAGCAGCTTATTTGCGTCGAATGAGCAGTTCTTC	TRBJ2-1	-	TRBV7-2	many	13
CASSYFGGETGELFF	TGTGCCAGCAGCTACTTCGGAGGAGAGACCGGGGAGCTGTTTTTT	TRBJ2-2	-	TRBV7-2	few	15
CASSPEGSEQYF	TGTGCCAGCAGTCCCGAAGGGAGCGAGCAGTACTTC	TRBJ2-7	-	TRBV7-2	few	12